This T cell receptor beta chain is drawn from a study of T cell changes during pregnancy in multiple sclerosis. Per germline, CDR1 LNHNV and CDR2 YYDKDF (reference sequence). V shed 4 bases and J shed 9 bases, with 19 bases lying between them. The CDR3 contains 15 residues. The repertoire was sequenced with immunoSEQ multiplex PCR; TCRdb's copy has only in-frame clones and lacks some. The profile covers about 54,000 clones, with about 91% appearing a single time and roughly 1.1% taken by the ten largest. Sequenced here: peripheral blood, sampled after pregnancy. The sequence derives from a female donor in good health, enrolled as a control in a pregnancy study. The J gene is TRBJ1-5, the V gene TRBV15; possibly TRBD1 for D (5 bases). For the CDR3, the DNA is TGTGCCACCAGCACCCCCTCCGGGGGACGGTCGCCCCAGCATTTT. Its protein product is CATSTPSGGRSPQHF.